Sequencing of this TCR beta chain was carried out in a study of OX40 agonist ivuxolimab in advanced cancers. Study background: Of the patients, three showed partial responses, one with hepatocellular carcinoma and two with cutaneous melanoma.

A note on this clone: Its matching antigen is unknown.

The CDR3 has 14 amino acids. The germline V and J ends were trimmed by 2 bases and 3 bases, with 9 bases remaining between them. The germline gives CDR1 MNHEY, CDR2 SVGAGI. Using immunoSEQ multiplex PCR, the repertoire was profiled, and TCRdb retains in-frame clones only, with some absent. The table includes some 16,000 clones, approximately 86% detected once. Study conclusions and caveats: Also present in some nonresponders was a low level of normalized T-cell clonal expansion. Among T cells, CD8+ cells averaged more expanded clones than CD4+ cells.

The chain combines TRBV6-5 with TRBJ2-3, with D possibly matching TRBD1 (6 bases). This TCR came from an adult with an advanced solid tumor such as melanoma, head and neck, liver or kidney cancer. Material: CD4+ or CD8+ T cells sorted from blood, obtained in a trial of the OX40 agonist ivuxolimab. The CDR3 DNA reads TGTGCCAGCAGTTACGGGACACGGACAGATACGCAGTATTTT. It translates to CASSYGTRTDTQYF.